Listed below are T cell receptor beta chains from one sample, sequenced in a study of beta chain features in type 1 diabetes. Clones were sequenced by immunoSEQ multiplex PCR, and TCRdb holds only the in-frame ones, with some missing. The sample holds roughly 450,000 clones; about an eighth are singletons and the top ten take less than 0.06%. Sample: naive CD4+ T cells from blood. The receptors shown here come from a woman aged 18-29 years in good health. The CDR3 runs from the conserved cysteine through the conserved F or W. Fields, in order: J gene, V gene, CDR3 length, D gene, clone size, CDR3 protein, CDR3 DNA. D genes are given only for firm matches. Clone size, where shown, is once, few, many, or a class for clones that have expanded.

>TRBJ2-5|TRBV28|16|-|few
CASRRTGTQHRETQYF
TGTGCCAGCAGACGTACCGGGACCCAGCATCGTGAGACCCAGTACTTC
>TRBJ2-3|TRBV15|15|-|-
CATSRVAGQTDTQYF
TGTGCCACCAGCAGAGTCGCAGGGCAGACAGATACGCAGTATTTT
>TRBJ2-1|TRBV29-1|14|-|-
CSVVDSSGYNEQFF
TGCAGCGTTGTGGACTCATCCGGCTACAATGAGCAGTTCTTC
>TRBJ2-6|TRBV2|16|-|-
CASRVFRSSGANVLTF
TGTGCCAGCAGAGTGTTCCGGAGCTCTGGGGCCAACGTCCTGACTTTC
>TRBJ2-3|TRBV10-2|14|-|-
CASSEVSRTDTQYF
TGCGCCAGCAGTGAAGTCTCCCGCACAGATACGCAGTATTTT
>TRBJ1-6|TRBV19|16|-|-
CASRPVGQAGNSPLHF
TGTGCCAGTAGACCAGTCGGCCAGGCGGGTAATTCACCCCTCCACTTT
>TRBJ1-2|TRBV5-1|13|-|-
CASSTQGKDGYTF
TGCGCCAGCAGCACCCAGGGGAAGGATGGCTACACCTTC
>TRBJ2-2|TRBV7-6|13|-|-
CATIKWITGELFF
TGTGCCACGATTAAATGGATTACCGGGGAGCTGTTTTTT
>TRBJ2-3|TRBV23-1|21|TRBD1|few
CASRQGCGTALRSSSTDTQYF
TGCGCCAGCAGGCAGGGTTGTGGGACAGCCTTAAGGTCTTCTAGCACAGATACGCAGTATTTT
>TRBJ2-5|TRBV5-1|15|TRBD1|few
CASSRRTGALETQYF
TGCGCCAGCAGCCGGAGGACAGGGGCCTTGGAGACCCAGTACTTC
>TRBJ1-5|TRBV4-3|15|TRBD1|-
CASSQHQGANQPQHF
TGCGCCAGCAGCCAACACCAGGGGGCAAATCAGCCCCAGCATTTT
>TRBJ2-3|TRBV2|14|-|-
CASSASPNPDTQYF
TGTGCCAGCAGTGCCAGTCCCAATCCAGATACGCAGTATTTT
>TRBJ1-1|TRBV4-1|18|-|-
CASSQGDLGRIFGQEAFF
TGCGCCAGCAGCCAAGGGGACTTAGGCCGGATTTTCGGGCAGGAAGCTTTCTTT
>TRBJ1-1|TRBV20-1|11|TRBD1|few
CSAGGQIEAFF
TGCAGTGCTGGGGGACAGATTGAAGCTTTCTTT
>TRBJ2-3|TRBV4-3|16|TRBD1|-
CASSQEQGTGTDTQYF
TGCGCCAGCAGCCAGGAACAGGGGACGGGCACAGATACGCAGTATTTT
>TRBJ2-5|TRBV2|15|-|-
CASQSEGGRGGTQYF
TGTGCCAGCCAATCTGAGGGCGGACGTGGCGGGACCCAGTACTTC
>TRBJ2-6|TRBV5-5|16|-|few
CASSSLPGVGANVLTF
TGTGCCAGCAGCTCGCTGCCAGGGGTCGGGGCCAACGTCCTGACTTTC
>TRBJ2-3|TRBV9|14|-|-
CASSPAGYTDTQYF
TGTGCCAGCAGCCCCGCGGGGTACACAGATACGCAGTATTTT
>TRBJ2-3|TRBV29-1|12|-|few
CSVVPGIDTQYF
TGCAGCGTTGTTCCGGGGATAGATACGCAGTATTTT
>TRBJ2-3|TRBV7-2|12|-|-
CASSSYSDTQYF
TGTGCCAGCAGCTCGTATTCAGATACGCAGTATTTT
>TRBJ2-3|TRBV5-4|15|-|-
CASSLSAGRADTQYF
TGTGCCAGCAGCTTGTCTGCGGGTCGGGCAGATACGCAGTATTTT
>TRBJ2-1|TRBV4-3|12|-|-
CASSQDYNEQFF
TGCGCCAGCAGCCAAGATTATAATGAGCAGTTCTTC